These 22 T cell receptor beta chains originate from one sample sequenced in a study of cytomegalovirus exposure and HLA in healthy donors. PCR employed 60 Vbeta and 13 Jbeta primers. Repertoires were generated with immunoSEQ multiplex PCR, while TCRdb's copy carries only in-frame clones and drops some. The sample lists roughly 170,000 clones; 80% to 90% were seen once. The specimen was PBMCs. The receptors were gathered from a girl under 10 years old in good health and CMV-seropositive.

A single count supports this clone. J is TRBJ2-3 and V is TRBV10-3; 9 positions match TRBD1. V was pared by 7 bases and J by 4 bases, with 9 bases of the junction left unmatched. Germline lookup yields CDR1 ENHRY and CDR2 SYGVKD. This CDR3 is 15 amino acids long. This CDR3 reads CAITPGQGVPDTQYF. CDR3 DNA: TGTGCCATCACTCCGGGACAGGGAGTCCCAGATACGCAGTATTTT.

The rearrangement joins TRBV6-5 to TRBJ2-7; 8 bases are shared with TRBD1. CDR1 and CDR2 (germline): MNHEY, SVGAGI. The CDR3 is 13 amino acids. V trimming: 7 bases; J trimming: 6 bases; junction bases outside the gene matches: 8. The CDR3 bases are TGTGCCAGCACCCAGGGGGCTTTCGGCGAGCAGTACTTC. This codes for CASTQGAFGEQYF.

This chain's CDR3 is CATQGSEKLAAPWTETQYF. The DNA for the CDR3 is TGTGCCACACAGGGATCAGAAAAACTAGCGGCCCCCTGGACCGAGACCCAGTACTTC. This chain joins TRBV2 and TRBJ2-5, with TRBD2 matching 8 bases. The CDR3 consists of 19 residues. Per germline, CDR1 SNHLY and CDR2 FYNNEI. V gave up 10 bases and J gave up 5 bases; unmatched junction bases: 27. The complete variable domain, with remaining parts taken from reference TRBV2 and TRBJ2-5, reads EPEVTQTPSHQVTQMGQEVILRCVPISNHLYFYWYRQILGQKVEFLVSFYNNEISEKSEIFDDQFSVERPDGSNFTLKIRSTKLEDSAMYFCATQGSEKLAAPWTETQYFGPGTRLLVL.

This chain connects TRBV28 to TRBJ2-3; 8 nucleotides line up with TRBD1. Trimming at V came to 5 bases and at J to 3 bases, leaving 7 bases not matched to a gene. Germline CDR1 reads MDHEN; CDR2 reads SYDVKM. The CDR3 has 15 residues. CDR3 amino acids: CASSPNGQGTDTQYF. CDR3 coding DNA: TGTGCCAGCAGTCCCAATGGACAGGGAACAGATACGCAGTATTTT.

This clone turned up a few times. The chain links TRBV30 to TRBJ1-4; D remains unclear. Looked up from germline, CDR1 is GTSNPN and CDR2 is SVGIG (reference sequence). The V gene lost 0 bases and the J gene lost 4 bases, with 12 bases spanning the gap. CDR3 length equals 15 residues. CDR3 region: CAWSVVAGINEKLFF. The CDR3 bases are TGTGCCTGGAGTGTAGTGGCGGGGATTAATGAAAAACTGTTTTTT.

This clone was counted once. The chain links TRBV5-1 to TRBJ2-3; TRBD1 matches at 9 bases. Germline CDR1 and CDR2: SGHRS and YFSETQ. The CDR3 totals 16 residues. The trim removed 5 bases at V and 5 bases at J, leaving 12 bases unmatched. DNA for the CDR3: TGCGCCAGCAGGGCCCTGGACAGGGGAGGGAAAGATACGCAGTATTTT. Amino acids: CASRALDRGGKDTQYF.

CDR3 bases: TGTGCCAGCAGCCGAGGAGCCGGGGGGCGGGACACCGGGGAGCTGTTTTTT. The encoded protein is CASSRGAGGRDTGELFF. This chain links TRBV4-2 with TRBJ2-2; D is possibly TRBD2 (7 bases). V lost 4 bases and J lost 3, with 18 bases in between. The germline CDR1 and CDR2 sequences are LGHNA and YNFKEQ. This CDR3 region has 17 residues.

The chain joins TRBV19 to TRBJ1-1; 7 bases agree with TRBD1. Trimming removed 4 bases from V and 2 bases from J; junction bases left unmatched: 4. Germline CDR1 reads LNHDA; CDR2 reads SQIVND (reference sequence). The CDR3 length is 14 residues. CDR3 sequence (DNA): TGTGCCAGTAGTAGACAGGGCGCCAACACTGAAGCTTTCTTT. Translated: CASSRQGANTEAFF.

This chain joins TRBV18 and TRBJ2-3; 9 bases align to TRBD2. The CDR3 length is 16 residues. V was clipped by 1 base and J by 2 bases; unmatched bases: 4. Per the germline V gene, CDR1 is KGHSH and CDR2 is LQKENI. The CDR3 region has the DNA TGTGCCAGCTCACCACTGGGACTAGCATACACAGATACGCAGTATTTT. As protein: CASSPLGLAYTDTQYF.

V is TRBV29-1 and J is TRBJ2-2; tentatively, D is TRBD2 (6 bases). Trimming left V 4 bases short and J 5 bases short, with 14 bases between. The CDR3 runs to 14 residues. CDR1 and CDR2 (germline): SQVTM, ANQGSEA. For the CDR3, the DNA is TGCAGCGTTGGAACTGGGGGGTCGACCGGGGAGCTGTTTTTT. This gives the protein CSVGTGGSTGELFF.

V is TRBV9 and J is TRBJ2-3, with 10 bases lining up with TRBD2. Per germline, CDR1 SGDLS and CDR2 YYNGEE. Trimming cost V 6 bases and J 6 bases; bases outside gene matches: 1. The CDR3 loop spans 12 amino acids. This CDR3 reads CASKREGDTQYF. CDR3 coding DNA: TGTGCCAGCAAGCGGGAGGGGGATACGCAGTATTTT. The full variable domain, with the rest looked up from reference TRBV9 and TRBJ2-3, is DSGVTQTPKHLITATGQRVTLRCSPRSGDLSVYWYQQSLDQGLQFLIQYYNGEERAKGNILERFSAQQFPDLHSELNLSSLELGDSALYFCASKREGDTQYFGPGTRLTVL.

V usage is TRBV7-3 and J usage is TRBJ1-1, with 9 bases identical to TRBD1. The CDR3 spans 14 residues. J lost 5 bases, V lost 4 bases, and 5 bases had no gene match. CDR1 is SGHTA, CDR2 FQGTGA, per germline. CDR3 in DNA: TGTGCCAGCAGCTCGGGACAGGGTATTACTGAAGCTTTCTTT. Translating it yields CASSSGQGITEAFF. Full variable domain (remainder filled in from reference TRBV7-3 and TRBJ1-1): GAGVSQTPSNKVTEKGKYVELRCDPISGHTALYWYRQSLGQGPEFLIYFQGTGAADDSGLPNDRFFAVRPEGSVSTLKIQRTERGDSAVYLCASSSGQGITEAFFGQGTRLTVV.

To note about this clone: Other nucleotide sequences in the sample specify the same CDR3. The gene calls are TRBV9 and TRBJ1-5; D not resolved. V gave up 0 bases and J gave up 0 bases, with 7 bases separating them. Germline V lookup: CDR1 SGDLS, CDR2 YYNGEE. The CDR3 has 15 amino acids. CDR3 sequence (DNA): TGTGCCAGCAGCGTAGGAGCAAATAGCAATCAGCCCCAGCATTTT. Translating gives CASSVGANSNQPQHF.

The rearrangement uses TRBV29-1 and TRBJ2-3; unclear D gene. This CDR3 comprises 13 residues. Per germline, CDR1 SQVTM and CDR2 ANQGSEA. Trimming pared 2 bases from V and 3 bases from J, leaving 9 bases between. The CDR3 nucleotides read TGCAGCGTTGAACCCCAGTTGACAGATACGCAGTATTTT. Protein: CSVEPQLTDTQYF.

This sequence joins TRBV7-3 and TRBJ1-1; D is perhaps TRBD1 (6 bases). CDR1 and CDR2 from the germline V gene are SGHTA and FQGTGA. The V end was cut by 4 bases, the J end by 3 bases, with 15 bases between. The length of the CDR3 is 15 residues. The CDR3 DNA reads TGTGCCAGCAGCTCCCCGCCTGGGACATACACTGAAGCTTTCTTT. Protein: CASSSPPGTYTEAFF.

The chain links TRBV30 to TRBJ2-5; 7 bases are a match to TRBD2. Near its end, the DNA agrees better with TRBJ2-7, so the J call may be wrong. The CDR3 covers 17 residues. Looked up from germline, CDR1 is GTSNPN and CDR2 is SVGIG (reference sequence). The CDR3 here is CAWSLCWDGRNPHEQYF. For the CDR3, the DNA is TGTGCCTGGAGTTTATGTTGGGACGGGAGGAACCCCCACGAGCAGTACTTC.

The genes are TRBV6-5 and TRBJ1-2, with 9 bases fitting TRBD1. The CDR3 totals 14 residues. Germline CDR1 and CDR2: MNHEY and SVGAGI. V shed 4 bases and J 12 bases; nucleotides not matched to a gene: 12. For the CDR3, the DNA is TGTGCCAGCAGTTCCACGACCGGGACAGGGTACAACACCTTC. Its translation: CASSSTTGTGYNTF.

The chain joins TRBV2 to TRBJ2-6, with a tentative D call TRBD1 (6 bases). V dropped 8 bases and J dropped 1 base, with 18 bases sitting between them. The CDR3 runs 17 residues. Per germline, CDR1 SNHLY and CDR2 FYNNEI. The CDR3 DNA is TGTGCCAGCCTCCGGGACAAAATAGTTTCTGGGGCCAACGTCCTGACTTTC. Translating it yields CASLRDKIVSGANVLTF.

A remark on this clone: One end of the junction fails to match germline, which may point to a read error. The V gene is TRBV2, the J gene TRBJ1-5, with 7 bases matching TRBD1. The CDR3 contains 15 residues. Germline CDR1 SNHLY, CDR2 FYNNEI. The CDR3 DNA reads as TGTGTCAGCAGGCGAGACAGGGTTAGCAATCAGCCCCAGCATTTT. This translates into CVSRRDRVSNQPQHF.

The CDR3 spells CASRPLLAGGIAKNIQYF. Written as DNA, the CDR3 is TGTGCCAGCAGACCCCTCCTAGCGGGAGGCATAGCCAAAAACATTCAGTACTTC. The chain carries TRBV7-2 and TRBJ2-4, with TRBD2 identical over 11 bases. CDR3 size: 18 residues. The V segment lost 6 bases and the J segment 0 bases; nucleotides outside the gene matches: 10. Germline loops: CDR1 SGHTA, CDR2 FQGNSA. Filled out from reference TRBV7-2 and TRBJ2-4, the complete variable domain reads GAGVSQSPSNKVTEKGKDVELRCDPISGHTALYWYRQSLGQGLEFLIYFQGNSAPDKSGLPSDRFSAERTGGSVSTLTIQRTQQEDSAVYLCASRPLLAGGIAKNIQYFGAGTRLSVL.

The chain is built from TRBV23-1 and TRBJ2-7, with D maybe TRBD2 (6 bases). TRBV23-1 is known as an ORF, though its function is uncertain. V lost 2 bases, J lost 0 bases, and 23 bases lay in between. The CDR3 runs 19 residues. The DNA for the CDR3 is TGCGCCAGCAGTCAAAACGACATCCCCGGGACTCAAAACTCCTACGAGCAGTACTTC. Translation: CASSQNDIPGTQNSYEQYF.

The V call is TRBV18, the J call TRBJ2-6, with 9 bases fitting TRBD1. CDR1 is KGHSH and CDR2 is LQKENI in the germline V gene. V was pared by 2 bases and J by 0 bases, with 5 bases of the junction left unmatched. The CDR3 sequence is 18 residues long. The CDR3, as DNA: TGTGCCAGCTCACCAGTTGGGACAGGGCTCTCTGGGGCCAACGTCCTGACTTTC. It is translated as CASSPVGTGLSGANVLTF.